These 30 T cell receptor beta chains were sequenced from one sample in a study of control samples from healthy donors and cancer patients. The data were produced by immunoSEQ multiplex PCR, yet TCRdb's version contains in-frame clones alone and is incomplete. The sample records fewer than 200,000 clones, more than 80% being singletons. The sequenced material came from blood. The receptors here all came from a man aged 30-40 years in good health.

V gene TRBV6-5 combines with J gene TRBJ1-1, with D possibly being TRBD1 (6 bases). Germline assignment: CDR1 MNHEY and CDR2 SVGAGI. V gave up 0 bases and J gave up 6 bases, with 14 bases separating them. This CDR3 spans 15 amino acids. The CDR3: CASSYSVTGLAEAFF. The DNA of the CDR3 is TGTGCCAGCAGTTACTCGGTTACAGGGTTGGCTGAAGCTTTCTTT.

This chain links TRBV5-1 with TRBJ1-4; 7 bases align to TRBD1. CDR1 SGHRS and CDR2 YFSETQ come from the germline V gene. Germline trimming cut 1 base from V and 8 bases from J; bases unmatched to any gene: 14. This CDR3 is built from 17 residues. The CDR3 coding sequence is TGCGCCAGCAGCTTGAATCCGGGACAGCTTAGATTAGAAAAACTGTTTTTT. This gives the protein CASSLNPGQLRLEKLFF. Complete variable domain (other parts from reference TRBV5-1 and TRBJ1-4): KAGVTQTPRYLIKTRGQQVTLSCSPISGHRSVSWYQQTPGQGLQFLFEYFSETQRNKGNFPGRFSGRQFSNSRSEMNVSTLELGDSALYLCASSLNPGQLRLEKLFFGSGTQLSVL.

The chain couples TRBV5-1 to TRBJ1-1; D ambiguous. Germline-derived CDR1 and CDR2 are SGHRS and YFSETQ. The CDR3 is 13 residues long. V was clipped by 4 bases and J by 0 bases, with 7 bases between them. CDR3 in amino acids: CASSNVVNTEAFF. The CDR3 bases are TGCGCCAGCAGCAACGTGGTGAACACTGAAGCTTTCTTT.

The gene calls are TRBV11-2 and TRBJ2-7, with D perhaps TRBD1 (6 bases). Germline values: CDR1 SGHAT, CDR2 FQNNGV. V shed 1 base and J shed 4 bases, with 11 bases lying between them. The CDR3 extends over 14 amino acids. CDR3 DNA sequence: TGTGCCAGCAGCTTAGTTCAGGGGTCTTACGAGCAGTACTTC. It encodes CASSLVQGSYEQYF. Together with reference TRBV11-2 and TRBJ2-7, the CDR3 gives the full variable domain: EAGVAQSPRYKIIEKRQSVAFWCNPISGHATLYWYQQILGQGPKLLIQFQNNGVVDDSQLPKDRFSAERLKGVDSTLKIQPAKLEDSAVYLCASSLVQGSYEQYFGPGTRLTVT.

This chain connects TRBV5-4 to TRBJ2-7; no definite D call. V was shortened by 0 bases and J by 0 bases, with 7 bases between the two germline ends. The CDR3 is 14 amino acids. Germline V CDR1 and CDR2: SGHNT, YYREEE (reference sequence). The CDR3 spells CASSLDPASYEQYF. The CDR3 DNA reads TGTGCCAGCAGCTTGGATCCGGCCTCCTACGAGCAGTACTTC.

The rearrangement uses TRBV6-5 and TRBJ1-2; 7 positions match TRBD1. Per the germline V gene, CDR1 is MNHEY and CDR2 is SVGAGI. The CDR3 totals 14 residues. Germline trimming cut 4 bases from V and 4 bases from J; bases unmatched to any gene: 6. For the CDR3, the DNA is TGTGCCAGCAGTTGGGGACAGAACCCCTATGGCTACACCTTC. Protein sequence: CASSWGQNPYGYTF.

The rearrangement links TRBV7-9 to TRBJ1-5; D possibly corresponds to TRBD1 (5 bases). V shed 1 base and J shed 0 bases, with 7 bases lying between them. This CDR3 spans 15 amino acids. Germline V CDR1 and CDR2: SEHNR, FQNEAQ (reference sequence). CDR3 in DNA: TGTGCCAGCAGCTTAGATGGGGGTAGCAATCAGCCCCAGCATTTT. Its protein product is CASSLDGGSNQPQHF.

The chain has TRBV4-2 and TRBJ2-7, with TRBD2 matching 12 bases. The CDR3 is 16 amino acids. J was trimmed by 3 bases and V by 1 base; bases with no gene match: 4. Germline CDR1 LGHNA, CDR2 YNFKEQ. The CDR3 region is CASSQGTSGELYEQYF. The DNA of the CDR3 is TGTGCCAGCAGCCAAGGGACTAGCGGGGAGCTCTACGAGCAGTACTTC.

The chain couples TRBV2 to TRBJ1-6; D may be TRBD1 (6 bases). The CDR3 has 12 amino acids. Germline V gives CDR1 SNHLY, CDR2 FYNNEI. Trimming left V 6 bases short and J 8 bases short, with 8 bases between. The CDR3 DNA is TGTGCCAGCAGCGACAGGTATTCACCCCTCCACTTT. It specifies CASSDRYSPLHF.

CDR3 in amino acids: CASSQEQLGQHEQYF. Here the CDR3 DNA reads TGCGCCAGCAGCCAAGAACAACTCGGGCAGCACGAGCAGTACTTC. This rearrangement joins TRBV4-1 to TRBJ2-7; unclear D gene. Germline V lookup: CDR1 MGHRA, CDR2 YSYEKL. The CDR3 sequence is 15 residues long. V was clipped by 0 bases and J by 5 bases, with 14 bases between them.

The chain uses TRBV19 and TRBJ2-3; tentatively, D is TRBD1 (6 bases). This CDR3 is built from 14 residues. Germline assignment: CDR1 LNHDA and CDR2 SQIVND (reference sequence). V lost 5 bases and J 2 bases, leaving 11 bases between the germline ends. The CDR3 sequence: CASSRRTDTDTQYF. Written as DNA, the CDR3 is TGTGCCAGTAGTCGCCGGACAGACACAGATACGCAGTATTTT.

The chain combines TRBV9 with TRBJ2-1; possible D gene TRBD2, 6 bases. Trimming stripped 3 bases from V and 5 bases from J, with 15 bases between. The CDR3 is 15 residues long. Germline V gene sequence: CDR1 SGDLS, CDR2 YYNGEE. CDR3 amino acids: CASSAWRAGDNEQFF. The CDR3 DNA reads TGTGCCAGCAGCGCCTGGAGGGCCGGGGACAATGAGCAGTTCTTC.

The chain links TRBV7-2 to TRBJ2-7; 8 bases are a match to TRBD2. V lost 9 bases and J lost 2; bases outside the gene matches: 6. Looked up from germline, CDR1 is SGHTA and CDR2 is FQGNSA. The CDR3 runs 13 residues. CDR3 sequence reads: CASAGGPPYEQYF. The CDR3 DNA reads as TGTGCCAGTGCGGGGGGACCTCCCTACGAGCAGTACTTC.

This sequence joins TRBV9 and TRBJ2-2; D is undetermined. The V end lost 4 bases, the J end lost 0 bases, and 10 bases lay between the germline ends. The CDR3 runs to 15 residues. Germline V gives CDR1 SGDLS, CDR2 YYNGEE. The CDR3 DNA reads as TGTGCCAGCAGCCCCTCGCTACCGAACACCGGGGAGCTGTTTTTT. Translated, it gives CASSPSLPNTGELFF. Filled out from reference TRBV9 and TRBJ2-2, the complete variable domain reads DSGVTQTPKHLITATGQRVTLRCSPRSGDLSVYWYQQSLDQGLQFLIQYYNGEERAKGNILERFSAQQFPDLHSELNLSSLELGDSALYFCASSPSLPNTGELFFGEGSRLTVL.

V is TRBV10-2 and J is TRBJ1-5; no reliable D call. The CDR3 consists of 12 residues. The V and J ends lost 5 bases and 6 bases respectively, with 8 bases between them. Germline CDR1 is WSHSY and CDR2 is SAAADI. The CDR3 here is CASSRLAQPQHF. In DNA, the CDR3 is TGCGCCAGCAGTAGGTTGGCTCAGCCCCAGCATTTT.

The gene calls are TRBV29-1 and TRBJ2-5, with 7 positions matching TRBD1. The ends lost 4 bases at V and 5 bases at J; junction bases unmatched: 13. Germline-derived CDR1 and CDR2 are SQVTM and ANQGSEA. CDR3 length: 15 residues. CDR3 amino acids: CSVAPRRQGEETQYF. In DNA form, the CDR3 reads TGCAGCGTTGCCCCCCGGAGGCAGGGGGAGGAGACCCAGTACTTC.

This sequence joins TRBV19 and TRBJ1-2, with 12 bases identical to TRBD1. The CDR3 is 13 residues long. J lost 6 bases, V lost 10 bases, and 6 bases had no gene match. Looked up from germline, CDR1 is LNHDA and CDR2 is SQIVND (reference sequence). CDR3 bases: TGTGCCACCCGGGACAGGGGGCATGATGGCTACACCTTC. Encoded protein: CATRDRGHDGYTF.

This chain links TRBV20-1 with TRBJ2-3; D not certain. Germline V lookup: CDR1 DFQATT, CDR2 SNEGSKA (reference sequence). V was pared by 6 bases and J by 2 bases, with 6 bases between. This CDR3 comprises 11 residues. CDR3 in amino acids: CSAVTTDTQYF. CDR3 nucleotides: TGCAGTGCCGTAACCACAGATACGCAGTATTTT.

This clone was seen only once. The genes are TRBV10-3 and TRBJ2-3, with a tentative D call TRBD1 (5 bases). The germline V and J ends were trimmed by 3 bases and 4 bases, with 8 bases remaining between them. The CDR3 is 13 amino acids. CDR1 ENHRY and CDR2 SYGVKD come from the germline V gene. CDR3 amino acids: CAISEGDPDTQYF. In DNA form, the CDR3 reads TGTGCCATCAGTGAAGGGGATCCAGATACGCAGTATTTT.

The gene calls are TRBV24-1 and TRBJ2-1, with 7 bases lining up with TRBD2. This CDR3 is built from 16 residues. Germline values: CDR1 KGHDR, CDR2 SFDVKD. The trim removed 2 bases at V and 9 bases at J, leaving 12 bases unmatched. The CDR3 sequence: CATSDSRDYPKGEQFF. The CDR3 DNA is TGTGCCACCAGTGATTCCCGGGACTACCCCAAGGGTGAGCAGTTCTTC.

J is TRBJ2-7 and V is TRBV27; 12 bases fit TRBD2. CDR3 length: 15 amino acids. V was clipped by 6 bases and J by 4 bases; unmatched bases: 7. The germline gives CDR1 MNHEY, CDR2 SMNVEV (reference sequence). CDR3 loop: CASSPRLAGVYEQYF. The DNA of the CDR3 is TGTGCCAGCAGCCCACGACTAGCGGGAGTTTACGAGCAGTACTTC.

The chain joins TRBV27 to TRBJ1-1; D is unresolved. Per germline, CDR1 MNHEY and CDR2 SMNVEV (reference sequence). Trimming removed 5 bases from V and 4 bases from J, with 11 bases in between. The CDR3 extends over 13 amino acids. The CDR3 loop reads CASSERETTEAFF. The CDR3 bases are TGTGCCAGCAGTGAAAGGGAGACCACTGAAGCTTTCTTT.

In DNA form, the CDR3 reads TGTGCCAGCACCGGACAGGGATGGGATGGCTACACCTTC. Translated: CASTGQGWDGYTF. The chain joins TRBV25-1 to TRBJ1-2; TRBD1 agrees at 8 bases. CDR1 is MGHDK, CDR2 SYGVNS, per germline. V shed 7 bases, J shed 6 bases, and the junction held 7 bases outside the gene matches. The CDR3 covers 13 residues.

The V gene is TRBV30, the J gene TRBJ2-5; 10 nucleotides line up with TRBD2. The V gene end was trimmed by 2 bases and the J gene end by 7 bases; junction bases not matched to a gene: 4. The CDR3 is 13 amino acids. Looked up from germline, CDR1 is GTSNPN and CDR2 is SVGIG (reference sequence). The CDR3 reads CAWSLAGAGTQYF. DNA of the CDR3: TGTGCCTGGAGTCTAGCGGGGGCTGGGACCCAGTACTTC.

The chain combines TRBV19 with TRBJ2-2, with 10 bases matching TRBD1. The CDR3 length is 15 residues. With 5 bases clipped from V and 3 bases from J, the junction kept 3 bases outside the gene matches. Germline CDR1 is LNHDA and CDR2 is SQIVND (reference sequence). The CDR3 is CASSGDRGYTGELFF. The CDR3 region has the DNA TGTGCCAGTAGTGGGGACAGGGGATACACCGGGGAGCTGTTTTTT.

The gene calls are TRBV3-1 (or the pseudogene TRBV3-2) and TRBJ2-1; 10 bases agree with TRBD1. Per the germline V gene, CDR1 is LGHDT and CDR2 is YNNKEL (reference sequence). V lost 3 bases, J lost 7 bases, and 9 bases stayed unmatched. CDR3 size: 16 residues. The CDR3 DNA reads as TGTGCCAGCAGCCAGCTCCCGGGACAGGGGTTAAATGAGCAGTTCTTC. It codes for CASSQLPGQGLNEQFF.

The chain recombines TRBV15 with TRBJ2-7, with 7 bases matching TRBD1. CDR3 size: 15 residues. Germline CDR1 is LNHNV and CDR2 is YYDKDF (reference sequence). V lost 4 bases and J lost 3; bases outside the gene matches: 9. This CDR3 is CATSNMGQTFYEQYF. The CDR3 region has the DNA TGTGCCACCAGCAATATGGGACAGACCTTCTACGAGCAGTACTTC.

The chain combines TRBV3-1 (or the pseudogene TRBV3-2) with TRBJ2-1; 8 nucleotides line up with TRBD2. The germline CDR1 and CDR2 sequences are LGHDT and YNNKEL (reference sequence). CDR3 length: 15 amino acids. The J segment lost 6 bases and the V segment lost 2 bases, leaving 6 bases of the junction unmatched. CDR3 loop: CASSQSGLGTNEQFF. The DNA for the CDR3 is TGTGCCAGCAGCCAATCGGGACTAGGGACCAATGAGCAGTTCTTC.

The V call is TRBV29-1, the J call TRBJ1-6; 9 bases line up with TRBD1. The CDR3 has 13 amino acids. The V gene's germline CDR1 is SQVTM and CDR2 ANQGSEA. V lost 7 bases and J lost 8; bases outside the gene matches: 6. The CDR3: CSAKQGADSPLHF. CDR3 in DNA: TGCAGCGCCAAACAGGGGGCCGATTCACCCCTCCACTTT.

The genes are TRBV5-1 and TRBJ1-2; D might be TRBD1 (5 bases). Germline V gene lookup returns CDR1 SGHRS and CDR2 YFSETQ. V lost 0 bases and J lost 7, with 19 bases in between. The CDR3 spans 16 residues. The CDR3 DNA is TGCGCCAGCAGCTTGGCATGGGGGGAGTCCGATGGTGGCTACACCTTC. Residues: CASSLAWGESDGGYTF.